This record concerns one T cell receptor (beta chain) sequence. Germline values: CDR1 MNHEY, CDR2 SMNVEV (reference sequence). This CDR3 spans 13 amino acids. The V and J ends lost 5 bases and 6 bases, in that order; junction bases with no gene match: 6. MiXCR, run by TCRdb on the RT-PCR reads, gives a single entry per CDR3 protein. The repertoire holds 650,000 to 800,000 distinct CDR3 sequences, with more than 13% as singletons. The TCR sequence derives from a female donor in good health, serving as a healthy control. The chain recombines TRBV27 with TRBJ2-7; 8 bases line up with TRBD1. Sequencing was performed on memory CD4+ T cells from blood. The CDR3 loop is CASSPQDRVEQYF. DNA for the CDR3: TGTGCCAGCAGTCCCCAGGACAGGGTCGAGCAGTACTTC.